This record looks at one T cell receptor beta chain sequence and its context. This CDR3 is 15 amino acids long. Trimming left V 1 base short and J 4 bases short, with 11 bases between. Germline CDR1 is SGHTA and CDR2 is FQGNSA. Methods used by the authors: Reference gene primer amplification in the assay estimated nucleated cell counts. Libraries were prepared by immunoSEQ multiplex PCR; TCRdb keeps only in-frame clonotypes and omits some of them. The V and J calls and clone size come from that table; D and trimming were worked out from the DNA. Here the sample spans roughly 49,000 clones, 87% being singletons. The source of the sample is a study of blood T cell repertoires in COVID-19. Overall study: Sites across the United States, Italy and Spain contributed samples from acute and convalescent COVID-19. In each case, the material was cDNA or gDNA derived from T cells, B-cell-depleted T cells, or PBMCs.

The sequenced sample consisted of peripheral blood. The sequence came from a man aged 50 to 59 with active COVID-19. The chain combines TRBV7-2 with TRBJ1-3; perhaps TRBD1 as D (5 bases). CDR3 residues: CASSLGPGGGNTIYF. In DNA, the CDR3 is TGTGCCAGCAGCTTAGGGCCGGGGGGAGGAAACACCATATATTTT.